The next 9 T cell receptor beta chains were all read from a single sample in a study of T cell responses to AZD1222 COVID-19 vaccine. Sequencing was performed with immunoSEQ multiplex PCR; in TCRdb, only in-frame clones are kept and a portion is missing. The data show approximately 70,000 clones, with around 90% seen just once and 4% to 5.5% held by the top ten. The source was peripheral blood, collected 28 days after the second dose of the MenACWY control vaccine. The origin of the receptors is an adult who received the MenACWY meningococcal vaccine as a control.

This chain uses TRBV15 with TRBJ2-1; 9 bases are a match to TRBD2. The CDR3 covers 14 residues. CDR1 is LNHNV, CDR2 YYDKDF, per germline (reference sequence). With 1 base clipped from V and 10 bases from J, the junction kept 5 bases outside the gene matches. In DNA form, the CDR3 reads TGTGCCACCAGCAGAGGGGTCGCGGGAGGGGAGCAGTTCTTC. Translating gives CATSRGVAGGEQFF.

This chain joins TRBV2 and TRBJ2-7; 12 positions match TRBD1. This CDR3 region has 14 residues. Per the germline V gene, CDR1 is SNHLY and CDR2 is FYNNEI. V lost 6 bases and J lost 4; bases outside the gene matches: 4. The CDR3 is CASRGTGGRYEQYF. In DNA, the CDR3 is TGTGCCAGCAGAGGGACAGGGGGCAGGTACGAGCAGTACTTC.

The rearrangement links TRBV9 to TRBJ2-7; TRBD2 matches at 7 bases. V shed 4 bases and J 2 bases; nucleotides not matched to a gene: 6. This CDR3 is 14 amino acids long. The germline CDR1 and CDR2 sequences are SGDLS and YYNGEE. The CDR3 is CASSRAGSTYEQYF. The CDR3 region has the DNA TGTGCCAGCAGCAGAGCGGGGAGCACCTACGAGCAGTACTTC.

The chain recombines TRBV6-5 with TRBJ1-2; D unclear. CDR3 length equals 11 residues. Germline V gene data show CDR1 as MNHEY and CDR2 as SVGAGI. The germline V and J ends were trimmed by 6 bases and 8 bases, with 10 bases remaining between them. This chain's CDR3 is CASRHQWGYTF. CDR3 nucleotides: TGTGCCAGCAGACATCAGTGGGGCTACACCTTC.

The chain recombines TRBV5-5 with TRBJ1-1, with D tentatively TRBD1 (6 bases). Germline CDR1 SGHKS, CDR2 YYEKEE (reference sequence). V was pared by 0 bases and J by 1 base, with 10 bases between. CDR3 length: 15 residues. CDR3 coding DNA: TGTGCCAGCAGCTTGGGAGGGGGGAGGAACACTGAAGCTTTCTTT. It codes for CASSLGGGRNTEAFF.

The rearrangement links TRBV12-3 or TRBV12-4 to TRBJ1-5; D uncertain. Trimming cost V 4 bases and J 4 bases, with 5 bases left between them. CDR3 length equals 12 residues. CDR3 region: CASSYGNQPQHF. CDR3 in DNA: TGTGCCAGCAGTTACGGGAATCAGCCCCAGCATTTT.

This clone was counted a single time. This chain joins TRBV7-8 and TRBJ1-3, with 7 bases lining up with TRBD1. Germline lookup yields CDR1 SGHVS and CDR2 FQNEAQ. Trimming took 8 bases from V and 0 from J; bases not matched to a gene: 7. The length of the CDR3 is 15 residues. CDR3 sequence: CASGWGTDSGNTIYF. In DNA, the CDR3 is TGTGCCAGCGGCTGGGGGACAGACTCTGGAAACACCATATATTTT.

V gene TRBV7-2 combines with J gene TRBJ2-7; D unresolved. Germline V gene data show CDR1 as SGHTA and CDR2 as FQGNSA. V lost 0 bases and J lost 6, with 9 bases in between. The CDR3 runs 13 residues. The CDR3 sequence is CASSLAQGIEQYF. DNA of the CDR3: TGTGCCAGCAGCTTAGCGCAAGGGATCGAGCAGTACTTC.

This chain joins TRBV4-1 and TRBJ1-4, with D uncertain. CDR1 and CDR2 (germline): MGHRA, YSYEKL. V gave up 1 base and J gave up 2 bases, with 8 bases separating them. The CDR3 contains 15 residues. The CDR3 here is CASSQGEGTNEKLFF. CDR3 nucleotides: TGCGCCAGCAGCCAAGGGGAAGGGACTAATGAAAAACTGTTTTTT.